These T cell receptor beta chains were read from a single sample in a study of T cells in Graves' hyperthyroidism and ophthalmopathy. TCRdb re-analysed the multiplex PCR reads in MiXCR, keeping a single row per CDR3 protein. Of 250,000 to 350,000 distinct CDR3 sequences listed, over 15% are singletons. Sequences were obtained from blood. The source is a woman between 55 and 75 years old with Graves' ophthalmopathy. Both conserved end residues are part of each CDR3. The order of the fields is D gene, V gene, J gene, clone size, CDR3 protein, CDR3 DNA. D genes are given only for firm matches. A row's size may be missing; if present it is once, few, many or a size class.

d_call: -; v_call: TRBV14; j_call: TRBJ2-3; clone_size: many; cdr3_aa: CASSQERIRTDTQYF; cdr3_nt: TGTGCCAGCAGCCAAGAAAGGATTCGCACAGATACGCAGTATTTT
d_call: TRBD2; v_call: TRBV9; j_call: TRBJ2-5; clone_size: -; cdr3_aa: CASSGVAGGSETQYF; cdr3_nt: TGTGCCAGCAGCGGGGTGGCGGGAGGATCGGAGACCCAGTACTTC
d_call: -; v_call: TRBV4-1; j_call: TRBJ1-2; clone_size: few; cdr3_aa: CASSQDQGISYGYTF; cdr3_nt: TGCGCCAGCAGCCAAGATCAAGGGATAAGTTATGGCTACACCTTC
d_call: TRBD2; v_call: TRBV5-6; j_call: TRBJ2-4; clone_size: few; cdr3_aa: CASSLTTSRVVGIQYF; cdr3_nt: TGTGCCAGCAGCCTTACGACTAGCCGTGTCGTTGGCATTCAGTACTTC
d_call: -; v_call: TRBV30; j_call: TRBJ1-2; clone_size: -; cdr3_aa: CAWSLQGNGYTF; cdr3_nt: TGTGCCTGGAGTCTTCAGGGAAATGGCTACACCTTC
d_call: -; v_call: TRBV28; j_call: TRBJ1-1; clone_size: many; cdr3_aa: CASSSHTVGAAFF; cdr3_nt: TGTGCCAGCAGTTCACATACCGTCGGGGCAGCTTTCTTT
d_call: TRBD2; v_call: TRBV7-2; j_call: TRBJ2-1; clone_size: many; cdr3_aa: CASGRQGRVSEQFF; cdr3_nt: TGTGCCTCCGGGAGGCAGGGTCGGGTGAGTGAGCAGTTCTTC
d_call: -; v_call: TRBV9; j_call: TRBJ1-2; clone_size: many; cdr3_aa: CASSPRGADGYTF; cdr3_nt: TGTGCCAGCAGCCCCCGGGGGGCAGATGGCTACACCTTC
d_call: TRBD1; v_call: TRBV11-2; j_call: TRBJ1-1; clone_size: many; cdr3_aa: CASSLGQGNGWAFF; cdr3_nt: TGTGCCAGCAGCTTAGGACAGGGGAATGGGTGGGCTTTCTTT
d_call: TRBD2; v_call: TRBV10-3; j_call: TRBJ2-3; clone_size: many; cdr3_aa: CAITALAGNTDTQYF; cdr3_nt: TGTGCCATCACAGCCCTAGCGGGGAATACAGATACGCAGTATTTT
d_call: -; v_call: TRBV4-2; j_call: TRBJ2-3; clone_size: few; cdr3_aa: CASSQVGDTDTQYF; cdr3_nt: TGTGCCAGCAGCCAAGTCGGGGACACAGATACGCAGTATTTT
d_call: -; v_call: TRBV28; j_call: TRBJ1-5; clone_size: few; cdr3_aa: CASSPPTPYSNQPQHF; cdr3_nt: TGTGCCAGCAGTCCCCCGACCCCATATAGCAATCAGCCCCAGCATTTT
d_call: -; v_call: TRBV11-2; j_call: TRBJ1-6; clone_size: many; cdr3_aa: CASSYGDSPLHF; cdr3_nt: TGTGCCAGCAGCTACGGAGATTCACCCCTCCACTTT
d_call: -; v_call: TRBV14; j_call: TRBJ2-1; clone_size: -; cdr3_aa: CASSQEGGSHYNEQFF; cdr3_nt: TGTGCCAGCAGCCAAGAAGGTGGTAGCCACTACAATGAGCAGTTCTTC
d_call: TRBD1; v_call: TRBV12-3/TRBV12-4; j_call: TRBJ2-6; clone_size: -; cdr3_aa: CAISTGTGFAGANVLTF; cdr3_nt: TGTGCCATCTCCACCGGGACAGGGTTCGCTGGGGCCAACGTCCTGACTTTC
d_call: -; v_call: TRBV3-1; j_call: TRBJ1-1; clone_size: -; cdr3_aa: CASSQGEVNTEAFF; cdr3_nt: TGTGCCAGCAGCCAAGGTGAGGTGAACACTGAAGCTTTCTTT
d_call: -; v_call: TRBV7-9; j_call: TRBJ2-1; clone_size: many; cdr3_aa: CASSLRDWYNEQFF; cdr3_nt: TGTGCCAGCAGCTTGAGGGATTGGTACAATGAGCAGTTCTTC
d_call: -; v_call: TRBV20-1; j_call: TRBJ1-6; clone_size: few; cdr3_aa: CSAYLRGPNSPLHF; cdr3_nt: TGCAGTGCTTACCTCCGGGGGCCCAATTCACCCCTCCACTTT
d_call: TRBD1; v_call: TRBV24-1; j_call: TRBJ2-2; clone_size: -; cdr3_aa: CATVGTGDTGELFF; cdr3_nt: TGTGCCACCGTGGGGACAGGGGATACCGGGGAGCTGTTTTTT
d_call: -; v_call: TRBV28; j_call: TRBJ2-1; clone_size: many; cdr3_aa: CASSLRGLIYNEQFF; cdr3_nt: TGTGCCAGCAGTTTACGGGGGTTGATCTACAATGAGCAGTTCTTC
d_call: TRBD2; v_call: TRBV5-1; j_call: TRBJ2-3; clone_size: many; cdr3_aa: CASSAASGRAGTDTQYF; cdr3_nt: TGCGCCAGCAGCGCGGCTAGCGGGAGGGCGGGCACAGATACGCAGTATTTT
d_call: TRBD1; v_call: TRBV7-6; j_call: TRBJ1-1; clone_size: -; cdr3_aa: CASSSIETGQKKAEAFF; cdr3_nt: TGTGCCAGCAGCTCAATAGAGACGGGACAGAAGAAGGCTGAAGCTTTCTTT
d_call: -; v_call: TRBV28; j_call: TRBJ1-4; clone_size: -; cdr3_aa: CASSLTVNAKLFF; cdr3_nt: TGTGCCAGCAGTTTAACTGTTAATGCAAAACTGTTTTTT
d_call: -; v_call: TRBV29-1; j_call: TRBJ1-1; clone_size: many; cdr3_aa: CSVRGRGVLNTEAFF; cdr3_nt: TGCAGCGTTCGAGGGAGGGGAGTCTTGAACACTGAAGCTTTCTTT
d_call: -; v_call: TRBV24-1; j_call: TRBJ2-2; clone_size: many; cdr3_aa: CATSDWHGTLNTGELFF; cdr3_nt: TGTGCCACCAGTGATTGGCACGGGACATTGAACACCGGGGAGCTGTTTTTT
d_call: -; v_call: TRBV7-2; j_call: TRBJ2-7; clone_size: many; cdr3_aa: CASSLEGTSYEQYF; cdr3_nt: TGTGCCAGCAGCTTAGAGGGGACCTCCTACGAGCAGTACTTC
d_call: -; v_call: TRBV19; j_call: TRBJ2-7; clone_size: -; cdr3_aa: CASSIISSYEQYF; cdr3_nt: TGTGCCAGTAGTATTATCAGCTCCTACGAGCAGTACTTC
d_call: -; v_call: TRBV29-1; j_call: TRBJ1-1; clone_size: many; cdr3_aa: CSVFIDLLNTEAFF; cdr3_nt: TGCAGCGTTTTTATCGATCTCCTGAACACTGAAGCTTTCTTT
d_call: -; v_call: TRBV5-1; j_call: TRBJ1-5; clone_size: few; cdr3_aa: CASSPGMSNQPQHF; cdr3_nt: TGCGCCAGCAGCCCGGGTATGAGCAATCAGCCCCAGCATTTT
d_call: TRBD1; v_call: TRBV6-2/TRBV6-3; j_call: TRBJ1-5; clone_size: many; cdr3_aa: CASRPTGQGVHQPQHF; cdr3_nt: TGTGCCAGCAGACCTACCGGACAGGGGGTTCATCAGCCCCAGCATTTT
d_call: -; v_call: TRBV12-3/TRBV12-4; j_call: TRBJ2-3; clone_size: few; cdr3_aa: CASKWYTDTQYF; cdr3_nt: TGTGCCAGCAAGTGGTACACAGATACGCAGTATTTT
d_call: -; v_call: TRBV2; j_call: TRBJ1-5; clone_size: many; cdr3_aa: CASTRGGTSNQPQHF; cdr3_nt: TGTGCCAGCACCAGAGGGGGGACTAGCAATCAGCCCCAGCATTTT
d_call: -; v_call: TRBV7-2; j_call: TRBJ1-5; clone_size: -; cdr3_aa: CASTQKYRWRRRYAGSAQHF; cdr3_nt: TGTGCCAGCACTCAAAAATACCGATGGAGGCGGCGTTACGCTGGTTCGGCCCAGCATTTT
d_call: TRBD2; v_call: TRBV3-1; j_call: TRBJ2-1; clone_size: -; cdr3_aa: CASSPGLETYNEQFF; cdr3_nt: TGTGCCAGCAGCCCTGGACTAGAGACCTACAATGAGCAGTTCTTC